A selection of T cell receptor beta chains follows, all from one sample in a study of regulatory T cells in long-lasting Graves disease. TCRdb re-analysed the multiplex PCR reads in MiXCR, keeping a single row per CDR3 protein. The sample lists hundreds of thousands of distinct CDR3 sequences, 15% occurring once. This sample also belongs to another study, concerning T cells in Graves' hyperthyroidism and ophthalmopathy.

This material consisted of peripheral blood mononuclear cells (PBMCs), taken at new diagnosis, from a patient treated with antithyroid drugs. The source is a woman aged 40-49 years with Graves disease. Both conserved end residues are part of each CDR3. The D gene is left open where the match is weak. Clone size appears in some rows only: once, few, many, or a class for an expanded clone.

v_gene	d_gene	abundance	len	j_gene	CDR3nt	CDR3aa
TRBV19	TRBD1	few	15	TRBJ2-1	TGTGCCAGTAGATTGGGACAGGGGGCTTGGAATGAGCAGTTCTTC	CASRLGQGAWNEQFF
TRBV19	TRBD1	-	14	TRBJ1-3	TGTGCCAGTAGCACTCAGGGGGCCGGAAACACCATATATTTT	CASSTQGAGNTIYF
TRBV27	TRBD1	many	17	TRBJ2-7	TGTGCCAGCAGTCCCGGAGTCTTCGGGCAGGGGGCTTACGAGCAGTACTTC	CASSPGVFGQGAYEQYF
TRBV11-2	TRBD2	-	18	TRBJ2-3	TGTGCCAGCAGCTTAGGGCGGGGACTAGCGGGTAGAAGGGATACGCAGTATTTT	CASSLGRGLAGRRDTQYF
TRBV20-1	TRBD2	many	15	TRBJ2-2	TGCAGTGCTAGACCCGGCGGGAGGGACACCGGGGAGCTGTTTTTT	CSARPGGRDTGELFF
TRBV11-3	TRBD1	many	13	TRBJ1-6	TGTGCCAGCAGTGGACAGGGGGATTCACCCCTCCACTTT	CASSGQGDSPLHF
TRBV12-3/TRBV12-4	TRBD2	-	16	TRBJ2-1	TGTGCCAGCAGTTTCCCAGGACTAGCGGGAACCAATGAGCAGTTCTTC	CASSFPGLAGTNEQFF
TRBV7-9	-	many	17	TRBJ1-4	TGTGCCAGCAGCTTTAGCTGGGGCCGAACGGAAAATGAAAAACTGTTTTTT	CASSFSWGRTENEKLFF
TRBV13	TRBD2	-	17	TRBJ2-3	TGTGCCAGCAGCCTAGGGGGTAGCGGGAGAATGACAGATACGCAGTATTTT	CASSLGGSGRMTDTQYF
TRBV6-2/TRBV6-3	-	many	12	TRBJ2-6	TGTGCCAGCAGTTCTGGGGCCAACGTCCTGACTTTC	CASSSGANVLTF
TRBV20-1	TRBD1	few	15	TRBJ2-7	TGCAGTGTCGGGTATAGGGACAGTTTAGTCTACGAGCAGTACTTC	CSVGYRDSLVYEQYF
TRBV2	-	-	13	TRBJ1-6	TGTGCCAGCAGTGAATTGGAGAATTCACCCCTCCACTTT	CASSELENSPLHF
TRBV28	TRBD2	few	14	TRBJ2-1	TGTGCCAGCAGTTTATACCCGGGGGGACGGGGGCAGTTCTTC	CASSLYPGGRGQFF
TRBV19	-	once	13	TRBJ1-5	TGTGCCAGTAGTATAGGTGGGAATCAGCCCCAGCATTTT	CASSIGGNQPQHF
TRBV5-6	-	many	16	TRBJ2-7	TGTGCCAGCACCCCCATGTTCGGGGCAGTCTCCTACGAGCAGTACTTC	CASTPMFGAVSYEQYF
TRBV19	-	many	14	TRBJ2-7	TGTGCCAGTAGTATCCGGGACGACTGTTGCGAGCAGTACTTC	CASSIRDDCCEQYF
TRBV20-1	TRBD1	-	15	TRBJ1-2	TGCAGTGCTAGAGACGACAGGGTATTGATTGGTGGCTACACCTTC	CSARDDRVLIGGYTF
TRBV10-1	TRBD1	-	19	TRBJ1-4	TGCGCCAGCAGTGAGTCTGGACAGGACGAGCCGGCAACTAATGAAAAACTGTTTTTT	CASSESGQDEPATNEKLFF
TRBV28	TRBD2	many	14	TRBJ2-7	TGTGCCAGCAGTTTACTAGCGGGAGGTCTGGAGCAGTACTTC	CASSLLAGGLEQYF
TRBV10-2	-	-	14	TRBJ2-7	TGCGCCAGCAGTGACCTGAACCCTTCCTACGAGCAGTACTTC	CASSDLNPSYEQYF